This T cell receptor (beta chain) was sequenced during a study of T cell repertoires in cytomegalovirus infection. About the study: Public signatures in TCR beta pointed to CMV infection and matching HLA type.

Germline V gives CDR1 MNHNY, CDR2 SVGAGI (reference sequence). The CDR3 covers 17 residues. Germline trimming cut 2 bases from V and 0 bases from J; bases unmatched to any gene: 0. In TCRdb, the reads were re-called with MiXCR into one record per CDR3 protein. The sample has 150,000 to 200,000 distinct CDR3 sequences, 9.5% seen once. Sequences were obtained from PBMCs. The sequence derives from a human donor in good health (CMV status not recorded). Some clones in this sample may be carry-over from other donors' samples. This chain joins TRBV6-6 and TRBJ2-2; 13 nucleotides line up with TRBD2. CDR3 residues: CASSYGTSGTNTGELFF. DNA for the CDR3: TGTGCCAGCAGTTACGGGACTAGCGGGACGAACACCGGGGAGCTGTTTTTT.